Each of the 3 T cell receptor beta chains below was sequenced from the same sample in a study of T cells in Graves' hyperthyroidism and ophthalmopathy. Amplified regions were TCR beta CDR3 sequences from RNA transcripts. The HTBI set primed first-round TCR CDR3 RT-PCR. Each CDR3 protein is one row after TCRdb ran MiXCR on the multiplex PCR reads. The table lists approximately 400,000 distinct CDR3 sequences, less than 20% of them singletons. Sequenced material: blood. The receptors stem from a man aged 18 to 30 with Graves' ophthalmopathy.

This clonotype has ten or more counts. The chain joins TRBV3-1 to TRBJ2-1, with a weak D call TRBD2 (5 bases). The germline V gene encodes CDR1 LGHDT and CDR2 YNNKEL (reference sequence). The CDR3 runs 12 residues. Trimming took 1 base from V and 10 from J, leaving 8 bases between them. The CDR3 nucleotides read TGTGCCAGCAGCCAAGCCCCGGGGGAGCAGTTCTTC. It is translated as CASSQAPGEQFF.

A note on this clonotype: A much larger clone sits a single nucleotide away, making a read error possible. The genes are TRBV20-1 and TRBJ1-5; possibly TRBD1 for D (6 bases). Germline V CDR1 and CDR2: DFQATT, SNEGSKA (reference sequence). This CDR3 has 16 amino acids. V dropped 3 bases and J dropped 0 bases, with 15 bases sitting between them. CDR3 sequence: CSASLQGGSSNQPQHF. The CDR3 DNA reads as TGCAGTGCTAGTCTACAGGGCGGTAGTAGCAATCAGCCCCAGCATTTT.

As regards this clonotype: A much larger clonotype is one base distant, so this may be a read error. The gene calls are TRBV24-1 and TRBJ2-7; 7 bases map to TRBD1. Germline V CDR1 and CDR2: KGHDR, SFDVKD. This CDR3 spans 14 amino acids. CDR3 loop: CAASEPGQPYEQYF. DNA for the CDR3: TGTGCCGCCAGTGAACCGGGACAGCCCTACGAGCAGTACTTC.